This entry concerns a single TCR beta chain. This entry belongs to a study of OX40 agonist ivuxolimab in advanced cancers. The method was immunoSEQ multiplex PCR; TCRdb's version includes in-frame clones alone and lacks a portion of them. The top ten clones hold roughly 0.66% of a sample with 45,000 to 65,000 clones, around four fifths of them seen once. The CDR3 has 15 amino acids. Germline assignment: CDR1 SGHDT and CDR2 YYEEEE. V lost 3 bases, J lost 1 base, and 13 bases lay in between. This receptor was taken from an adult with an advanced solid tumor such as melanoma, head and neck, liver or kidney cancer. The specimen comprised CD4+ or CD8+ T cells sorted from blood, sampled in a trial of the OX40 agonist ivuxolimab. This chain uses TRBV5-6 with TRBJ2-5; tentative D call: TRBD1 (6 bases). The CDR3 here is CASSSLDRTQETQYF. CDR3 nucleotides: TGTGCCAGCAGCTCCTTAGACAGGACCCAAGAGACCCAGTACTTC.